The subject of this entry is one T cell receptor (beta chain). What it recognizes is unknown. This record comes from a study of T cell responses to AZD1222 COVID-19 vaccine. Study-level results: White British people made up most donors, females outnumbered males, and clonal diversity was possibly underestimated.

The CDR3 spans 12 residues. Repertoires were generated with immunoSEQ multiplex PCR, while TCRdb's copy carries only in-frame clones and drops some. Among about 120,000 clones, 93% were seen once, and the ten largest hold less than 6%. The chain employs TRBV21-1 and TRBJ2-7; the D call TRBD1 from the table was never checked on the DNA. TRBV21-1 is a known pseudogene. Sequenced here: peripheral blood, sampled 28 days after the second AZD1222 dose. The receptor was derived from an adult who received the AZD1222 COVID-19 vaccine. This CDR3 is CARWGHLYEQYF. CDR3 DNA sequence: TGTGCCCGCTGGGGCCACCTCTACGAGCAGTACTTC.